This is a list of T cell receptor beta chains from one sample in a study of T-cell memory formation after mild COVID-19. TCRdb itself ran the 5' RACE reads through MiXCR, one entry per CDR3 protein. Of 300,000 to 400,000 distinct CDR3 sequences listed, under 30% are singletons. Sequencing input: PBMCs or a T cell subset sorted from them (not recorded which). Receptors originate from an adult woman who had mild COVID-19 (a few samples of this study predate the infection). Cell type and time point are not known. CDR3s include the opening cysteine and the closing phenylalanine or tryptophan. D genes are given only for firm matches. The size field is filled for only some rows; it gives once, few, many or a size class.

D,size,J,V,CDR3,DNA
NA,NA,TRBJ2-3,TRBV3-1,CASSQETRGTQYF,TGTGCCAGCAGCCAAGAAACGCGGGGTACGCAGTATTTT
NA,NA,TRBJ2-1,TRBV2,CASSEAATRSEQFF,TGTGCCAGCAGTGAAGCGGCAACTAGATCTGAGCAGTTCTTC
TRBD1,NA,TRBJ1-2,TRBV9,CASSVGQGAHYGYTF,TGTGCCAGCAGCGTAGGGCAGGGGGCTCACTATGGCTACACCTTC
NA,few,TRBJ2-3,TRBV4-2,CASSQVLGATDTQYF,TGTGCCAGCAGCCAAGTCCTGGGGGCAACAGATACGCAGTATTTT
TRBD1,few,TRBJ2-1,TRBV5-1,CASSSLGQGVVEQFF,TGCGCCAGCAGCTCCCTGGGACAGGGGGTTGTTGAGCAGTTCTTC
NA,few,TRBJ1-3,TRBV20-1,CSARGLTSGNTIYF,TGCAGTGCCCGAGGACTGACTTCTGGAAACACCATATATTTT
TRBD1,NA,TRBJ1-6,TRBV20-1,CSARVGQGQPPLHF,TGCAGTGCTAGGGTGGGACAGGGCCAACCACCCCTCCACTTT
TRBD2,NA,TRBJ2-7,TRBV29-1,CSVESSGSTYEQYF,TGCAGCGTTGAGTCTAGCGGGAGCACGTACGAGCAGTACTTC
TRBD1,NA,TRBJ1-2,TRBV6-5,CASRMRDRGYGYTF,TGTGCCAGCAGGATGCGGGACAGAGGATATGGCTACACCTTC
TRBD2,NA,TRBJ2-7,TRBV5-6,CASSLGLIRSGSSYEQYF,TGTGCCAGCAGCTTGGGGCTTATAAGGAGCGGGAGCTCCTACGAGCAGTACTTC
NA,few,TRBJ2-2,TRBV30,CAWSPNTGELFF,TGTGCCTGGAGTCCGAACACCGGGGAGCTGTTTTTT
NA,once,TRBJ1-6,TRBV10-2,CASSNGQRFTNSPLHF,TGCGCCAGCAGCAATGGACAGCGCTTCACTAATTCACCCCTCCACTTT
TRBD1,few,TRBJ2-1,TRBV20-1,CSATPPTGVGGNEQFF,TGCAGTGCTACCCCCCCGACAGGGGTCGGTGGCAATGAGCAGTTCTTC
NA,NA,TRBJ1-4,TRBV6-1,CASSEADSGNEKLFF,TGTGCCAGCAGTGAAGCCGACAGCGGTAATGAAAAACTGTTTTTT
TRBD1,few,TRBJ2-7,TRBV6-6,CASSFPNTGGFAYEQYF,TGTGCCAGCAGTTTCCCCAATACAGGGGGGTTCGCCTACGAGCAGTACTTC
TRBD1,NA,TRBJ1-2,TRBV6-1,CASAEGQDDGYTF,TGTGCCAGCGCTGAGGGACAGGATGATGGCTACACCTTC
TRBD1,NA,TRBJ2-7,TRBV14,CASNRPGTGIYEQYF,TGTGCCAGCAACCGACCGGGGACAGGGATTTACGAGCAGTACTTC
TRBD2,NA,TRBJ2-1,TRBV7-6,CASSPTSGGPYNEQFF,TGTGCCAGCAGCCCGACTAGCGGGGGCCCCTACAATGAGCAGTTCTTC
NA,NA,TRBJ2-5,TRBV23-1,CASSQGERGLETQYF,TGCGCCAGCAGTCAAGGGGAACGGGGGCTCGAGACCCAGTACTTC
TRBD2,NA,TRBJ2-1,TRBV10-3,CAISGSGTSGHIGTGGQFF,TGTGCCATCAGTGGGTCCGGGACTAGCGGGCACATCGGTACAGGGGGGCAGTTCTTC
TRBD1,NA,TRBJ2-7,TRBV7-6,CASSSTAGQGVSYEQYF,TGTGCCAGCAGCTCGACGGCCGGACAGGGGGTTTCCTACGAGCAGTACTTC
TRBD1,few,TRBJ1-1,TRBV6-5,CASSYIGTGGWDTEAFF,TGTGCCAGCAGTTATATAGGGACAGGGGGATGGGACACTGAAGCTTTCTTT
TRBD2,NA,TRBJ2-5,TRBV7-2,CASSLVGGEETQYF,TGTGCCAGCAGCTTGGTCGGGGGGGAAGAGACCCAGTACTTC
TRBD2,NA,TRBJ2-7,TRBV29-1,CSVEVAGRRYEQYF,TGCAGCGTTGAGGTAGCGGGACGAAGGTACGAGCAGTACTTC
NA,NA,TRBJ2-6,TRBV5-1,CASSLSMELDVLTF,TGCGCCAGCAGCTTGTCTATGGAGCTAGACGTCCTGACTTTC
TRBD2,NA,TRBJ2-7,TRBV7-9,CASSAGTSSYEQYF,TGTGCCAGCAGCGCCGGGACTAGCTCCTACGAGCAGTACTTC
TRBD1,once,TRBJ2-7,TRBV10-3,CAISLRTGTLPAPADEQYF,TGTGCCATCAGTCTAAGGACAGGGACCCTCCCAGCCCCGGCGGACGAGCAGTACTTC